This T cell receptor (beta chain) was obtained from a study of blood T cell repertoires in COVID-19. Only in-frame clones appear in the TCRdb table, and some are missing; sequencing was by immunoSEQ multiplex PCR. The sample consists of about 310,000 clones, over 75% of them appearing once. The germline CDR1 and CDR2 sequences are SQVTM and ANQGSEA. This CDR3 has 12 amino acids. V shed 3 bases, J shed 7 bases, and the junction held 2 bases outside the gene matches. This rearrangement joins TRBV29-1 to TRBJ1-4; 7 positions match TRBD1. This receptor was identified in a woman aged 40 to 49 who had recovered from COVID-19. Material for sequencing was PBMCs or T cells enriched from blood (not recorded which). The CDR3 DNA sequence: TGCAGCGTTGAGGGGGACAGTGAAAAACTGTTTTTT. Translating it yields CSVEGDSEKLFF. The full variable domain, completed using reference TRBV29-1 and TRBJ1-4, is SAVISQKPSRDICQRGTSLTIQCQVDSQVTMMFWYRQQPGQSLTLIATANQGSEATYESGFVIDKFPISRPNLTFSTLTVSNMSPEDSSIYLCSVEGDSEKLFFGSGTQLSVL.